This TCR beta chain stems from a study of cytomegalovirus exposure and HLA in healthy donors. Study in general: Clustering assigned roughly 81% of the roughly 380 genotyped donors to the Caucasian-associated ancestry cluster.

Points on this clone: What it binds is unknown.

A multiplex PCR was run with 60 Vbeta primers and 13 Jbeta primers. Sequencing was performed with immunoSEQ multiplex PCR; in TCRdb, only in-frame clones are kept and a portion is missing. The sample records 300,000 or so clones, 70% to 90% being singletons. Study-wide results and caveats: An analysis that came later showed most CMV-associated TCR beta chains appearing HLA-restricted.

Trimming stripped 7 bases from V and 0 bases from J, with 12 bases between. Germline V gene lookup returns CDR1 ENHRY and CDR2 SYGVKD. The CDR3 sequence is 14 residues long. The sequencing input was PBMCs. The V call is TRBV10-3, the J call TRBJ1-2; possibly TRBD1 for D (6 bases). The clonotype was recovered from a woman between 40 and 50 years old in good health and CMV-seropositive. The CDR3 bases are TGTGCCATCACTGAACAGGGCGCTAACTATGGCTACACCTTC. This sequence encodes CAITEQGANYGYTF.